Shown below are 15 T cell receptor beta chains from a single sample sequenced in a study of shared clonotypes between healthy human individuals. CD45RO-negative CD8 cells positively selected for CCR7 made up the naive population, which excluded terminally differentiated effector memory CD45RA+ cells. Clones were read by immunoSEQ multiplex PCR, and TCRdb kept only the in-frame ones, dropping some. The sample carries about 800,000 clones, 90% to 97% recorded once. The sequencing sample was made of naive CD8+ T cells sorted from blood. The receptors derive from a man aged 25 to 45 in good health.

V and J are TRBV5-1 and TRBJ2-7; D is ambiguous. The CDR3 is 14 residues long. Germline V lookup: CDR1 SGHRS, CDR2 YFSETQ. Trimming pared 4 bases from V and 2 bases from J, leaving 13 bases between. CDR3 amino acids: CASSGTPSPYEQYF. Written as DNA, the CDR3 is TGCGCCAGCAGCGGCACACCCTCCCCCTACGAGCAGTACTTC.

This chain links TRBV14 with TRBJ2-3; the D is unclear. V lost 4 bases and J lost 1, with 6 bases in between. CDR1 is SGHDN and CDR2 is FVKESK in the germline V gene. The CDR3 is made up of 13 amino acids. The chain's CDR3 is CASSPLGTDTQYF. In DNA form, the CDR3 reads TGTGCCAGCAGCCCCTTAGGCACAGATACGCAGTATTTT.

The gene calls are TRBV6-4 and TRBJ2-3, with 7 nucleotides matching TRBD2. CDR3 length: 17 residues. The ends lost 3 bases at V and 6 bases at J; junction bases unmatched: 15. Germline CDR1 reads MRHNA; CDR2 reads SNTAGT. Here the CDR3 DNA reads TGTGCCAGCAGTGATACTCGAAGGCGGGAGAAATTGGATACGCAGTATTTT. Encoded protein: CASSDTRRREKLDTQYF.

The V and J genes are TRBV5-4 and TRBJ2-7, with a possible D match to TRBD2 (6 bases). Germline V gene data show CDR1 as SGHNT and CDR2 as YYREEE (reference sequence). The CDR3 is 15 residues long. Trimming pared 0 bases from V and 0 bases from J, leaving 10 bases between. The CDR3 loop is CASSLGLASSYEQYF. For the CDR3, the DNA is TGTGCCAGCAGCTTGGGGCTAGCGAGCTCCTACGAGCAGTACTTC. The whole variable domain, filled in from reference TRBV5-4 and TRBJ2-7, reads ETGVTQSPTHLIKTRGQQVTLRCSSQSGHNTVSWYQQALGQGPQFIFQYYREEENGRGNFPPRFSGLQFPNYSSELNVNALELDDSALYLCASSLGLASSYEQYFGPGTRLTVT.

This clone has more than one count but fewer than ten. The chain employs TRBV4-3 and TRBJ2-7; D gene uncertain. Germline loops: CDR1 LGHNA, CDR2 YSLEER. The CDR3 runs to 13 residues. V lost 0 bases to trimming and J lost 3 bases, with 6 bases between them. In nucleotides, the CDR3 is TGCGCCAGCAGCCAAGATCGGCACTACGAGCAGTACTTC. Translated: CASSQDRHYEQYF.

J is TRBJ2-1 and V is TRBV15; TRBD2 is a possible D gene (6 bases). Trimming left V 5 bases short and J 8 bases short, with 22 bases between. There are 16 residues in the CDR3. The V gene's germline CDR1 is LNHNV and CDR2 YYDKDF (reference sequence). DNA for the CDR3: TGTGCCACCAGCCCAGACTCGCGGGGTTGGGGCGATGAGCAGTTCTTC. This encodes CATSPDSRGWGDEQFF.

The CDR3 sequence: CASSFEITGELFF. The DNA for the CDR3 is TGTGCCAGCAGCTTTGAGATCACCGGGGAGCTGTTTTTT. V gene TRBV11-2 combines with J gene TRBJ2-2; D call uncertain. The CDR3 is 13 amino acids. Trimming removed 3 bases from V and 4 bases from J, with 6 bases in between. Germline CDR1 is SGHAT and CDR2 is FQNNGV.

This chain uses TRBV29-1 with TRBJ2-1; weak D call: TRBD2 (5 bases). The CDR3 extends over 17 amino acids. CDR1 and CDR2 (germline): SQVTM, ANQGSEA. Trimming shortened V by 0 bases and J by 1 base, and 16 bases separated the two germline ends. The CDR3 reads CSVEELVSMVSYNEQFF. The CDR3 DNA follows: TGCAGCGTTGAAGAACTAGTTAGTATGGTGTCCTACAATGAGCAGTTCTTC.

The CDR3: CASSYWGTSGRSDTQYF. CDR3 bases: TGCGCCAGCAGTTATTGGGGAACTAGCGGGAGATCAGATACGCAGTATTTT. This chain links TRBV5-1 with TRBJ2-3; 11 bases are shared with TRBD2. CDR3 length: 17 amino acids. V dropped 5 bases and J dropped 4; count of bases not matched to a gene: 12. CDR1 SGHRS and CDR2 YFSETQ come from the germline V gene. The entire variable domain, with the rest obtained from reference TRBV5-1 and TRBJ2-3, is as follows: KAGVTQTPRYLIKTRGQQVTLSCSPISGHRSVSWYQQTPGQGLQFLFEYFSETQRNKGNFPGRFSGRQFSNSRSEMNVSTLELGDSALYLCASSYWGTSGRSDTQYFGPGTRLTVL.

CDR3 DNA sequence: TGTGCCAGCAGTGAAGCGGGAGGTGAATCCTACGAGCAGTACTTC. Translated, it gives CASSEAGGESYEQYF. This rearrangement joins TRBV2 to TRBJ2-7, with a weak D call TRBD2 (6 bases). From germline, CDR1 is SNHLY and CDR2 FYNNEI. Trimming pared 0 bases from V and 1 base from J, leaving 10 bases between. This CDR3 spans 15 amino acids.

This chain uses TRBV27 with TRBJ2-7; no clear D. CDR1 is MNHEY, CDR2 SMNVEV, per germline (reference sequence). The CDR3 is 13 amino acids. Deletions cut 3 bases from V and 3 bases from J, with 9 bases between. CDR3 in DNA: TGTGCCAGCAGTTTCTGGGCCGGCTACGAGCAGTACTTC. Amino acids: CASSFWAGYEQYF.

The chain combines TRBV11-1 with TRBJ2-1; 12 positions match TRBD2. This CDR3 is 15 amino acids long. The J segment lost 3 bases and the V segment lost 6 bases, leaving 3 bases of the junction unmatched. CDR1 and CDR2 from the germline V gene are SGHAT and FQDESV (reference sequence). In DNA, the CDR3 is TGTGCCAGCAGGAGGACTAGCGGGGACTACAATGAGCAGTTCTTC. The encoded protein is CASRRTSGDYNEQFF.

This clone was seen once. The chain has TRBV6-6 and TRBJ2-7; D is possibly TRBD2 (6 bases). Germline V CDR1 and CDR2: MNHNY, SVGAGI (reference sequence). This CDR3 is built from 14 residues. Trimming took 3 bases from V and 4 from J, leaving 13 bases between them. The CDR3 is CASSYAGRAYEQYF. CDR3 nucleotide sequence: TGTGCCAGCAGTTATGCGGGACGGGCATACGAGCAGTACTTC.

V and J are TRBV11-3 and TRBJ2-2, with 11 nucleotides matching TRBD1. The CDR3 has 16 amino acids. CDR1 and CDR2 (germline): SGHNT, YENEEA. After removal of 5 bases from V and 3 bases from J, the junction contained 5 bases not matched to a gene. The CDR3 DNA reads as TGTGCCAGCAGCCATCCGGGACAGGGGGACACCGGGGAGCTGTTTTTT. This codes for CASSHPGQGDTGELFF.

This chain connects TRBV2 to TRBJ2-2; D not resolved. Trimming cost V 7 bases and J 3 bases, with 6 bases left between them. CDR1 and CDR2 (germline): SNHLY, FYNNEI. The CDR3 runs to 12 residues. The CDR3 spells CASTGYTGELFF. The CDR3 DNA reads TGTGCCAGCACGGGTTACACCGGGGAGCTGTTTTTT.